What follows is one T cell receptor (beta chain) and its context. Its antigen is currently unknown. The sample originates from a study of T cells in localized non-small cell lung cancer. Study-level results: The study sequenced only one region of the tumor. As a result, intratumor heterogeneity could not be excluded and remains possible. Tumor trailed uninvolved adjacent lung in T cell clonality, which peaked there.

Some clones are missing from TCRdb's copy, which holds only in-frame ones; the method was immunoSEQ multiplex PCR. The sample has tens of thousands of clones, roughly 92% seen once. The receptor comes from a female donor aged 60 or older with stage I lung adenocarcinoma. Source: peripheral blood, taken before any cancer treatment.

The CDR3 reads CSARGKETQYF. The CDR3 nucleotides read TGCAGTGCTCGGGGGAAAGAGACCCAGTACTTC. This rearrangement joins TRBV20-1 to TRBJ2-5; maybe TRBD2 (6 bases). This CDR3 region has 11 residues. Trimming cost V 5 bases and J 3 bases, with 7 bases left between them. Germline values: CDR1 DFQATT, CDR2 SNEGSKA (reference sequence).